Presented here are 21 T cell receptor beta chains from one specimen sequenced in a study of T cells after posttransplantation cyclophosphamide. Cells defined as naive were viable CD3+CD4+ or CD3+CD8+ and CCR7+CD45RA+CD45RO-CD95-CD27+CD28+. The table came from immunoSEQ multiplex PCR; TCRdb's copy has only in-frame clones and leaves some out. The sample records some 20,000 clones, 95% to 99% being singletons. Sequencing was done on a sample of naive CD4+ T cells sorted from PBMCs. Receptors were obtained from a man aged 40-49 years in good health, CMV-negative, and a related stem cell transplant donor.

The chain recombines TRBV10-3 with TRBJ2-7, with 8 bases identical to TRBD1. The CDR3 runs to 14 residues. V lost 0 bases and J lost 6; bases outside the gene matches: 4. CDR1 and CDR2 (germline): ENHRY, SYGVKD. The CDR3 here is CAISESWTGTEQYF. The CDR3 DNA is TGTGCCATCAGTGAGTCGTGGACAGGGACCGAGCAGTACTTC.

The genes are TRBV25-1 and TRBJ2-2, with 9 bases lining up with TRBD2. The CDR3 covers 14 residues. With V trimmed by 4 bases and J by 8 bases, 5 bases remained unmatched. Per germline, CDR1 MGHDK and CDR2 SYGVNS. As DNA, the CDR3 is TGTGCCAGCAGTGTGAGCGGGAGGTTTGGGGAGCTGTTTTTT. It encodes CASSVSGRFGELFF.

The V gene is TRBV30, the J gene TRBJ1-2; perhaps TRBD1 as D (5 bases). Looked up from germline, CDR1 is GTSNPN and CDR2 is SVGIG (reference sequence). Trimming shortened V by 3 bases and J by 7 bases, and 15 bases separated the two germline ends. This CDR3 comprises 13 residues. This chain's CDR3 is CAWRGTPAGGYTF. CDR3 in DNA: TGTGCCTGGAGGGGGACTCCGGCGGGTGGCTACACCTTC.

The chain links TRBV7-9 to TRBJ2-1, with TRBD1 matching over 9 bases. The J segment lost 5 bases and the V segment lost 2 bases, leaving 16 bases of the junction unmatched. This CDR3 spans 19 amino acids. The germline CDR1 and CDR2 sequences are SEHNR and FQNEAQ (reference sequence). CDR3 nucleotide sequence: TGTGCCAGCAGCTTATCCCTAGGGACAGGGAGTTACTACGACAATGAGCAGTTCTTC. It translates to CASSLSLGTGSYYDNEQFF.

The chain is built from TRBV7-2 and TRBJ2-3, with D possibly matching TRBD1 (6 bases). Germline V CDR1 and CDR2: SGHTA, FQGNSA. Trimming cost V 4 bases and J 6 bases, with 11 bases left between them. This CDR3 region has 13 residues. The CDR3 DNA is TGTGCCAGCAGCTCGGACAGTCCCGATACGCAGTATTTT. This gives the protein CASSSDSPDTQYF.

In this sample, this clone turned up once. The chain joins TRBV7-3 to TRBJ2-1; TRBD2 matches at 8 bases. J gave up 8 bases and V 5 bases, and 11 bases lay outside the gene matches. Germline V gives CDR1 SGHTA, CDR2 FQGTGA. This CDR3 spans 15 amino acids. CDR3 bases: TGTGCCAGCAGCCCTCGGAGCGGGAGAATGTATGAGCAGTTCTTC. Translated, it gives CASSPRSGRMYEQFF.

This clone occurred once. V is TRBV5-4 and J is TRBJ2-3, with 9 bases matching TRBD2. The CDR3 sequence is 14 residues long. V gave up 4 bases and J gave up 5 bases; unmatched junction bases: 5. Germline CDR1 and CDR2: SGHNT and YYREEE (reference sequence). The DNA for the CDR3 is TGTGCCAGCAGCCCGGGACTAGCCAGAGATACGCAGTATTTT. It translates to CASSPGLARDTQYF.

Note on this clone: One end of the junction varies from germline; a read error may be responsible. This chain uses TRBV20-1 with TRBJ1-6, with 10 bases aligning to TRBD1. The CDR3 covers 11 residues. Germline CDR1 DFQATT, CDR2 SNEGSKA (reference sequence). This CDR3 reads CSAWDRGLSVF. CDR3 nucleotide sequence: TGCAGTGCTTGGGACAGGGGCCTCTCGGTCTTT.

The genes are TRBV18 and TRBJ2-1, with TRBD2 identical over 7 bases. Unmatched junction bases numbered 11, after V lost 8 bases and J lost 7 bases. Germline values: CDR1 KGHSH, CDR2 LQKENI. CDR3 length: 14 residues. CDR3 coding DNA: TGTGCCAGCGATAAGCGGGAATCGGTAAATGAGCAGTTCTTC. Amino acid sequence: CASDKRESVNEQFF.

This chain links TRBV7-8 with TRBJ2-7; D is possibly TRBD2 (6 bases). The CDR3 sequence is 14 residues long. The germline V gene encodes CDR1 SGHVS and CDR2 FQNEAQ. Between the trimmed V and J ends, which lost 5 bases and 5 bases, there was a span of 16 bases. The CDR3 loop reads CASSLQRRENEQYF. CDR3 nucleotides: TGTGCCAGCAGCCTCCAAAGGAGGGAGAACGAGCAGTACTTC. The complete variable domain, with remaining parts taken from reference TRBV7-8 and TRBJ2-7, reads GAGVSQSPRYKVAKRGQDVALRCDPISGHVSLFWYQQALGQGPEFLTYFQNEAQLDKSGLPSDRFFAERPEGSVSTLKIQRTQQEDSAVYLCASSLQRRENEQYFGPGTRLTVT.

The V gene is TRBV19, the J gene TRBJ2-5; 8 bases are shared with TRBD1. This CDR3 comprises 15 residues. Germline trimming cut 4 bases from V and 5 bases from J; bases unmatched to any gene: 9. CDR1 is LNHDA and CDR2 is SQIVND in the germline V gene (reference sequence). This CDR3 reads CASSTGGLGEETQYF. CDR3 coding DNA: TGTGCCAGTAGTACAGGGGGCCTAGGGGAGGAGACCCAGTACTTC.

This clone was seen just once. The V call is TRBV19, the J call TRBJ2-2, with a weak D call TRBD2 (5 bases). The CDR3 runs 13 residues. V was cut by 7 bases and J by 5 bases, with 11 bases left in between. Germline V gives CDR1 LNHDA, CDR2 SQIVND (reference sequence). The DNA for the CDR3 is TGTGCCAGTACTACTAGAGGAACCGGGGAGCTGTTTTTT. Encoded protein: CASTTRGTGELFF.

This clone was observed a handful of times. V and J are TRBV7-3 and TRBJ2-1, with 9 bases aligning to TRBD2. J lost 4 bases, V lost 1 base, and 14 bases had no gene match. CDR3 length: 19 amino acids. Germline values: CDR1 SGHTA, CDR2 FQGTGA. The CDR3 loop is CASSLSLTNPGLAYNEQFF. CDR3 bases: TGTGCCAGCAGCTTAAGCCTGACGAACCCGGGACTAGCATACAATGAGCAGTTCTTC.

The V call is TRBV30, the J call TRBJ2-3; TRBD2 agrees at 7 bases. The CDR3 contains 17 residues. V shed 8 bases, J shed 2 bases, and the junction held 19 bases outside the gene matches. Per the germline V gene, CDR1 is GTSNPN and CDR2 is SVGIG (reference sequence). CDR3: CARGVVAAGANTDTQYF. The CDR3 DNA reads TGTGCCCGGGGCGTAGTAGCGGCGGGAGCTAACACAGATACGCAGTATTTT.

The gene calls are TRBV29-1 and TRBJ1-4, with a tentative D call TRBD1 (5 bases). The CDR3 runs to 13 residues. V was shortened by 6 bases and J by 6 bases, with 14 bases between the two germline ends. CDR1 and CDR2 from the germline V gene are SQVTM and ANQGSEA. The CDR3 DNA sequence: TGCAGCGTGGGGGAGGGGAGGGATGAAAAACTGTTTTTT. It encodes CSVGEGRDEKLFF.

Only one count was recorded for this clone. V usage is TRBV9 and J usage is TRBJ2-7; D might be TRBD1 (7 bases). Germline V CDR1 and CDR2: SGDLS, YYNGEE. Trimming cost V 0 bases and J 3 bases, with 16 bases left between them. There are 16 residues in the CDR3. The CDR3 here is CASSVGVGGQNYEQYF. For the CDR3, the DNA is TGTGCCAGCAGCGTAGGGGTGGGGGGACAGAACTACGAGCAGTACTTC.

This chain connects TRBV7-2 to TRBJ2-5; TRBD1 agrees at 8 bases. The DNA end favors TRBJ2-7, so the J call may be wrong. Germline CDR1 reads SGHTA; CDR2 reads FQGNSA. The CDR3 length is 16 residues. This CDR3 reads CASSLGGQAALYEQYF. The CDR3 DNA reads TGTGCCAGCAGCTTAGGGGGACAGGCTGCCCTCTACGAGCAGTACTTC.

The chain employs TRBV7-2 and TRBJ2-3; unclear D gene. CDR1 and CDR2 from the germline V gene are SGHTA and FQGNSA. The CDR3 extends over 15 amino acids. V lost 1 base, J lost 3 bases, and 11 bases lay in between. CDR3 coding DNA: TGTGCCAGCAGCTTAGGGCATCTGGTGACAGATACGCAGTATTTT. Translation gives CASSLGHLVTDTQYF.

The rearrangement links TRBV7-8 to TRBJ2-5; weak D call: TRBD1 (6 bases). The CDR3 totals 14 residues. V gave up 7 bases and J gave up 2 bases, with 14 bases separating them. Germline-derived CDR1 and CDR2 are SGHVS and FQNEAQ. In nucleotides, the CDR3 is TGTGCCAGCACCTGGGGGCGCCAACAAGAGACCCAGTACTTC. This codes for CASTWGRQQETQYF. The variable domain in full, with the rest retrieved from reference TRBV7-8 and TRBJ2-5, is GAGVSQSPRYKVAKRGQDVALRCDPISGHVSLFWYQQALGQGPEFLTYFQNEAQLDKSGLPSDRFFAERPEGSVSTLKIQRTQQEDSAVYLCASTWGRQQETQYFGPGTRLLVL.

This chain links TRBV28 with TRBJ1-1, with TRBD1 matching over 8 bases. J lost 11 bases, V lost 5 bases, and 10 bases had no gene match. Germline CDR1 reads MDHEN; CDR2 reads SYDVKM. The CDR3 length is 13 residues. The CDR3 is CASSRTGLVGAFF. As DNA, the CDR3 is TGTGCCAGCAGTCGGACAGGGCTAGTCGGGGCTTTCTTT. Complete variable domain (other parts from reference TRBV28 and TRBJ1-1): DVKVTQSSRYLVKRTGEKVFLECVQDMDHENMFWYRQDPGLGLRLIYFSYDVKMKEKGDIPEGYSVSREKKERFSLILESASTNQTSMYLCASSRTGLVGAFFGQGTRLTVV.

The rearrangement uses TRBV27 and TRBJ1-2; TRBD1 aligns across 10 bases. Trimming removed 5 bases from V and 8 bases from J; junction bases left unmatched: 8. This CDR3 spans 14 amino acids. CDR1 and CDR2 (germline): MNHEY, SMNVEV (reference sequence). The CDR3 DNA sequence: TGTGCCAGCAGTGTGACCGGGACAGGGGTCGGCTACACCTTC. Protein product: CASSVTGTGVGYTF.